This record concerns one TCR beta chain sequence. The data belong to a study of PD-1 and CTLA-4 blockade in melanoma. The protocol was immunoSEQ multiplex PCR, while the TCRdb copy is restricted to in-frame clones and leaves out a portion. The sample gives 20,000 to 25,000 clones, 88% of which show up once; 6% to 8% is in the top ten. Germline V CDR1 and CDR2: SGHVS, FNYEAQ. This CDR3 has 13 amino acids. The V gene end was trimmed by 5 bases and the J gene end by 5 bases; junction bases not matched to a gene: 5. The J gene is TRBJ1-1, the V gene TRBV7-6, with 7 bases aligning to TRBD1. This receptor was identified in a human donor with melanoma. Sequencing was performed on CD8+ T cells from peripheral blood, taken before anti-PD-1 treatment. CDR3 loop: CASSRQGRTEAFF. CDR3 DNA: TGTGCCAGCAGCCGACAGGGTAGGACTGAAGCTTTCTTT.